A single sample gave rise to the 26 T cell receptor beta chains below, sequenced in a study of blood T cells in healthy people across ages. A second PCR, run for about 7 to 11 cycles, used a sample-barcoded 5' primer plus a J-beta primer mix. TCRdb fed the 5' RACE reads into MiXCR, producing one record per CDR3 protein. The sample lists about 780,000 distinct CDR3 sequences; 46% were seen once. Material: blood. The origin of the receptors is a man older than 75 in good health.

The chain has TRBV7-2 and TRBJ1-5, with unresolved D. The CDR3 runs to 14 residues. The germline gives CDR1 SGHTA, CDR2 FQGNSA. V lost 1 base to trimming and J lost 6 bases, with 10 bases between them. CDR3 loop: CASSLGAGSQPQHF. In DNA, the CDR3 is TGTGCCAGCAGCTTAGGGGCGGGATCTCAGCCCCAGCATTTT. Complete variable domain (other parts from reference TRBV7-2 and TRBJ1-5): GAGVSQSPSNKVTEKGKDVELRCDPISGHTALYWYRQSLGQGLEFLIYFQGNSAPDKSGLPSDRFSAERTGGSVSTLTIQRTQQEDSAVYLCASSLGAGSQPQHFGDGTRLSIL.

This clonotype has ten or more counts. V gene TRBV5-1 combines with J gene TRBJ1-2; 11 nucleotides align to TRBD1. The CDR3 runs 15 residues. V was pared by 2 bases and J by 3 bases, with 3 bases of the junction left unmatched. Germline V gene lookup returns CDR1 SGHRS and CDR2 YFSETQ. The CDR3 DNA reads TGCGCCAGCAGCTTAGGACAGGGGGCTCACTATGGCTACACCTTC. Translating it yields CASSLGQGAHYGYTF.

This clonotype appeared a few times. The V and J genes are TRBV29-1 and TRBJ2-7, with 12 bases aligning to TRBD2. In germline, CDR1 is SQVTM, CDR2 ANQGSEA. This CDR3 has 13 residues. Germline trimming cut 7 bases from V and 4 bases from J; bases unmatched to any gene: 5. The CDR3 sequence: CSGQTSGRYEQYF. For the CDR3, the DNA is TGCAGCGGACAGACTAGCGGGAGATACGAGCAGTACTTC.

This clonotype was detected a few times. The rearrangement uses TRBV5-1 and TRBJ2-1; perhaps TRBD1 as D (5 bases). V was trimmed by 0 bases and J by 4 bases, leaving 11 bases between them. Germline loops: CDR1 SGHRS, CDR2 YFSETQ. There are 15 residues in the CDR3. CDR3 loop: CASSLGDRQYNEQFF. In DNA form, the CDR3 reads TGCGCCAGCAGCTTGGGAGATAGACAGTACAATGAGCAGTTCTTC.

This clonotype was picked up many times. Since a much larger clone is just one base distant, this may be a read error. This chain connects TRBV6-2 or TRBV6-3 to TRBJ2-5, with D unclear. In germline, CDR1 is MNHEY, CDR2 SVGEGT. The V gene lost 6 bases and the J gene lost 11 bases, with 25 bases spanning the gap. CDR3 length: 15 amino acids. CDR3 protein: CASSPEYEIVNEQYF. The DNA of the CDR3 is TGTGCCAGCAGCCCGGAATATGAGATCGTAAATGAGCAGTACTTC.

In this sample, this clonotype turned up a few times. The chain uses TRBV7-2 and TRBJ2-2; TRBD2 matches at 7 bases. This CDR3 region has 17 residues. The ends lost 1 base at V and 6 bases at J; junction bases unmatched: 11. Germline CDR1 is SGHTA and CDR2 is FQGNSA. CDR3 loop: CASSLELGLVNAGELFF. The CDR3 DNA reads TGTGCCAGCAGCTTAGAACTCGGACTAGTTAACGCCGGGGAGCTGTTTTTT.

This clonotype was counted ten times or more. This chain uses TRBV9 with TRBJ2-1; the match to TRBD2 covers 11 bases. The CDR3 length is 16 residues. The junction had 12 bases not matched to a gene; V was cut back by 4 bases and J by 9 bases. Germline V lookup: CDR1 SGDLS, CDR2 YYNGEE. The DNA for the CDR3 is TGTGCCAGCAGCCCAATAGCGGGAGGGGGAGTTAGTGAGCAGTTCTTC. This codes for CASSPIAGGGVSEQFF.

This clonotype was found a few times. The rearrangement joins TRBV15 to TRBJ2-5, with D perhaps assigned TRBD1 or TRBD2 (5 bases each). CDR1 is LNHNV, CDR2 YYDKDF, per germline (reference sequence). Trimming shortened V by 4 bases and J by 1 base, and 13 bases separated the two germline ends. The CDR3 has 15 amino acids. This chain's CDR3 is CATSIGRQSQETQYF. The CDR3 DNA reads TGTGCCACCAGCATAGGGAGACAGTCCCAAGAGACCCAGTACTTC.

Concerning this clonotype itself: This may stem from a read error, because a much larger clone lies one nucleotide away. This chain connects TRBV6-5 to TRBJ2-3; D is unclear. V shed 8 bases and J shed 6 bases, with 9 bases lying between them. Germline V CDR1 and CDR2: MNHEY, SVGAGI. The CDR3 has 11 amino acids. CDR3 region: CASGCDDTQYF. The CDR3 nucleotides are TGTGCCAGCGGGTGTGATGATACGCAGTATTTT.

This chain connects TRBV6-2 or TRBV6-3 to TRBJ2-1; 9 nucleotides align to TRBD1. This CDR3 has 17 residues. V lost 5 bases, J lost 9 bases, and 17 bases stayed unmatched. CDR1 MNHEY and CDR2 SVGEGT come from the germline V gene. In DNA form, the CDR3 reads TGTGCCAGCAGTCTACGGTTTGGGGGACAGGGCACCTCTGAGCAGTTCTTC. It translates to CASSLRFGGQGTSEQFF.

The rearrangement uses TRBV6-2 or TRBV6-3 and TRBJ1-5; the D gene is possibly TRBD1 (6 bases). The length of the CDR3 is 13 residues. V lost 10 bases and J lost 5, with 15 bases in between. CDR1 is MNHEY and CDR2 is SVGEGT in the germline V gene. CDR3 sequence reads: CAIRPDSDQPQHF. CDR3 DNA: TGTGCCATCAGACCGGACAGCGATCAGCCCCAGCATTTT.

This sequence joins TRBV12-3 or TRBV12-4 and TRBJ2-5, with D possibly being TRBD2 (5 bases). Trimming shortened V by 2 bases and J by 0 bases, and 13 bases separated the two germline ends. CDR3 length: 16 amino acids. CDR3: CASSLSLAQYQETQYF. The DNA for the CDR3 is TGTGCCAGCAGTTTAAGCCTAGCTCAGTACCAAGAGACCCAGTACTTC.

The genes are TRBV20-1 and TRBJ1-2; a possible D gene is TRBD1 (5 bases). Trimming cost V 5 bases and J 4 bases, with 14 bases left between them. Per the germline V gene, CDR1 is DFQATT and CDR2 is SNEGSKA (reference sequence). The CDR3 loop spans 13 amino acids. The CDR3 bases are TGCAGTGCTCTAGAGACAGACACCTATGGCTACACCTTC. This gives the protein CSALETDTYGYTF.

This chain joins TRBV3-1 and TRBJ2-1; possibly TRBD1 for D (6 bases). V was clipped by 4 bases and J by 6 bases, with 16 bases between them. Germline loops: CDR1 LGHDT, CDR2 YNNKEL (reference sequence). The CDR3 spans 15 residues. The CDR3 DNA sequence: TGTGCCAGCAGCCGGGGGACATACGCGGTCAATGAGCAGTTCTTC. It codes for CASSRGTYAVNEQFF.

CDR3 residues: CASSTAANEQYF. The CDR3 region has the DNA TGTGCCAGCAGTACGGCAGCTAATGAGCAGTACTTC. This chain connects TRBV6-2 or TRBV6-3 to TRBJ2-7; D is uncertain. CDR3 size: 12 residues. Trimming removed 5 bases from V and 7 bases from J, with 12 bases in between. Germline V gene sequence: CDR1 MNHEY, CDR2 SVGEGT.

This clonotype was picked up a small number of times. The chain has TRBV5-1 and TRBJ2-6; 7 bases agree with TRBD1. The CDR3 runs 17 residues. Germline V gives CDR1 SGHRS, CDR2 YFSETQ. V trimming: 2 bases; J trimming: 0 bases; junction bases outside the gene matches: 5. The CDR3 coding sequence is TGCGCCAGCAGCTTAGGGACAGTGGGCTCTGGGGCCAACGTCCTGACTTTC. Protein: CASSLGTVGSGANVLTF.

This rearrangement joins TRBV5-6 to TRBJ1-4; D gene ambiguous. This CDR3 has 16 residues. The V end was cut by 1 base, the J end by 1 base, with 11 bases between. Germline CDR1 is SGHDT and CDR2 is YYEEEE. The CDR3 reads CASSLTSQVTNEKLFF. The CDR3 DNA reads TGTGCCAGCAGCTTGACGAGCCAAGTAACTAATGAAAAACTGTTTTTT.

The chain recombines TRBV28 with TRBJ2-7, with no clear D. Looked up from germline, CDR1 is MDHEN and CDR2 is SYDVKM. V lost 5 bases, J lost 7 bases, and 18 bases lay in between. The CDR3 loop spans 14 amino acids. The CDR3 nucleotides read TGTGCCAGCAGTGTTGGGGAATCCCACCATGAGCAGTACTTC. It translates to CASSVGESHHEQYF.

V gene TRBV11-2 combines with J gene TRBJ2-3, with 9 bases matching TRBD2. J gave up 11 bases and V 3 bases, and 12 bases lay outside the gene matches. The length of the CDR3 is 15 residues. The germline gives CDR1 SGHAT, CDR2 FQNNGV. CDR3 DNA: TGTGCCAGCAGCTTGCGGGGGGGCAGTGAACCGATGCAGTATTTT. This translates into CASSLRGGSEPMQYF.

The rearrangement links TRBV4-2 to TRBJ1-5; D may be TRBD1 (6 bases). V was pared by 0 bases and J by 2 bases, with 14 bases between. The CDR3 extends over 17 amino acids. Germline values: CDR1 LGHNA, CDR2 YNFKEQ. The CDR3 is CASSQDILAGGNQPQHF. In DNA, the CDR3 is TGTGCCAGCAGCCAAGATATCCTGGCAGGGGGCAATCAGCCCCAGCATTTT.

This chain joins TRBV5-1 and TRBJ2-1; weak D call: TRBD2 (6 bases). V was shortened by 0 bases and J by 8 bases, with 15 bases between the two germline ends. CDR1 is SGHRS and CDR2 is YFSETQ in the germline V gene. The CDR3 contains 15 residues. The CDR3 DNA is TGCGCCAGCAGCTTGGAAGGGACTGCCCTTGATGAGCAGTTCTTC. Protein sequence: CASSLEGTALDEQFF.

The J gene is TRBJ2-5, the V gene TRBV28; 8 nucleotides align to TRBD1. The CDR3 spans 17 residues. The junction had 16 bases not matched to a gene; V was cut back by 7 bases and J by 3 bases. CDR1 is MDHEN and CDR2 is SYDVKM in the germline V gene. The chain's CDR3 is CASNDFARGRIEETQYF. CDR3 nucleotide sequence: TGTGCCAGCAACGATTTTGCCAGGGGGCGGATTGAAGAGACCCAGTACTTC.

Only a few counts were recorded for this clonotype. The chain recombines TRBV20-1 with TRBJ2-1; 9 bases are a match to TRBD1. Trimming removed 6 bases from V and 6 bases from J; junction bases left unmatched: 9. There are 14 residues in the CDR3. The germline V gene encodes CDR1 DFQATT and CDR2 SNEGSKA (reference sequence). CDR3 in amino acids: CSAPQGQGRNEQFF. The CDR3, as DNA: TGCAGTGCCCCCCAGGGACAGGGACGCAATGAGCAGTTCTTC.

J is TRBJ2-3 and V is TRBV14, with 8 bases that match TRBD2. Germline CDR1 reads SGHDN; CDR2 reads FVKESK. Trimming cost V 4 bases and J 0 bases; bases outside gene matches: 9. The CDR3 covers 17 residues. The CDR3 loop is CASSRSGGRTSTDTQYF. The CDR3 DNA sequence: TGTGCCAGCAGCCGGAGCGGGGGTAGAACTAGCACAGATACGCAGTATTTT.

This clonotype was observed a few times. The chain combines TRBV25-1 with TRBJ2-7; D assignment may be TRBD1 or TRBD2 (5 bases each). The CDR3 loop spans 13 amino acids. The germline CDR1 and CDR2 sequences are MGHDK and SYGVNS. Deletions cut 6 bases from V and 1 base from J, with 10 bases between. The CDR3, as DNA: TGTGCCAGCAGGGGGGAAAAGTCCTACGAGCAGTACTTC. Encoded protein: CASRGEKSYEQYF.

The genes are TRBV20-1 and TRBJ2-1; 7 bases align to TRBD1. The ends lost 0 bases at V and 5 bases at J; junction bases unmatched: 10. The CDR3 runs to 16 residues. CDR1 DFQATT and CDR2 SNEGSKA come from the germline V gene (reference sequence). The CDR3 region has the DNA TGCAGTGCTAGAGATCGTAGAGGGGGCTTGGACAATGAGCAGTTCTTC. Amino acids: CSARDRRGGLDNEQFF.